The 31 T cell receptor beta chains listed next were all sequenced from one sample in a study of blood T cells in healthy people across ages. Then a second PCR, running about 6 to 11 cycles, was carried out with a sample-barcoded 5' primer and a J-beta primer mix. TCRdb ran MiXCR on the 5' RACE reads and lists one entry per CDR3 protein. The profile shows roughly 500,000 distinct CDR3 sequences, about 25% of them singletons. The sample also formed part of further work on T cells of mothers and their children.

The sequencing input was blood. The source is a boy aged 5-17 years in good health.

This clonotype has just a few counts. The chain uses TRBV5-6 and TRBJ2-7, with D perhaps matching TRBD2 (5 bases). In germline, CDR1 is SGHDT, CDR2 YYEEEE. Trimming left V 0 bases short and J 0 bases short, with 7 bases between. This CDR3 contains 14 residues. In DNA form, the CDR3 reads TGTGCCAGCAGCTTGGGACTACCCTCCTACGAGCAGTACTTC. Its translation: CASSLGLPSYEQYF.

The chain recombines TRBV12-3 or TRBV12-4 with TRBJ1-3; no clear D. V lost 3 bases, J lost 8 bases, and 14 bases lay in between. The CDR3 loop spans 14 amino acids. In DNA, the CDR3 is TGTGCCAGCAGTTTCTCGACCTCCGGGGACACCATATATTTT. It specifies CASSFSTSGDTIYF.

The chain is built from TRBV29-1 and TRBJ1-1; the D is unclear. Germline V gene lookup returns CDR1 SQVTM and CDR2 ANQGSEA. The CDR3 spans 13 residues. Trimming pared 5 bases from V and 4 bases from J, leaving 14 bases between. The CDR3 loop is CSVPLGEGTEAFF. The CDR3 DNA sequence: TGCAGCGTTCCCCTCGGGGAGGGCACTGAAGCTTTCTTT.

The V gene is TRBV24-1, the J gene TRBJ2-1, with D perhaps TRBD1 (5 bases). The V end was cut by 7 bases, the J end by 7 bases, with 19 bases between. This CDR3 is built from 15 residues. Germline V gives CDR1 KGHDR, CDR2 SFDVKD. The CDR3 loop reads CATSSSREVWNEQFF. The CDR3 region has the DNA TGTGCCACCAGCTCGTCCAGGGAAGTTTGGAATGAGCAGTTCTTC.

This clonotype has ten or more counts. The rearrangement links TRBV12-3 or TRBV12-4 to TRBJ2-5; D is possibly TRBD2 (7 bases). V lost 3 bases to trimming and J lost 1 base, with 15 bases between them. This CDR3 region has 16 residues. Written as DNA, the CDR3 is TGTGCCAGCAGTTTGGGGGGGCTTGCACCCCAAGAGACCCAGTACTTC. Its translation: CASSLGGLAPQETQYF.

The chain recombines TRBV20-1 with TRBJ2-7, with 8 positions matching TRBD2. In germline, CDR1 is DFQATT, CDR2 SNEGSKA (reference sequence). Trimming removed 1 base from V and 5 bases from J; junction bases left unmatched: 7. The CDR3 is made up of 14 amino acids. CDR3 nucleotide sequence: TGCAGTGCTAGAGCCCTTAGCGGGACCAACGAGCAGTACTTC. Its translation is CSARALSGTNEQYF.

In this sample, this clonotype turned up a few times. As DNA, the CDR3 is TGCGCCAGCAGCGGACCTGGACCGGGCAGAAGCTCCTACAATGAGCAGTTCTTC. Residues: CASSGPGPGRSSYNEQFF. The chain carries TRBV5-1 and TRBJ2-1; D is ambiguous. This CDR3 comprises 18 residues. V was cut by 4 bases and J by 0 bases, with 20 bases left in between. The germline V gene encodes CDR1 SGHRS and CDR2 YFSETQ.

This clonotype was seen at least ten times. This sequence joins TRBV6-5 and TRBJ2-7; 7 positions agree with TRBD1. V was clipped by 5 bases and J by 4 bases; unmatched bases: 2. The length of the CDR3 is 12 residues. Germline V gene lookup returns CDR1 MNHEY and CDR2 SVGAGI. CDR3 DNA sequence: TGTGCCAGCAGTAGGGGGCCATACGAGCAGTACTTC. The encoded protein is CASSRGPYEQYF.

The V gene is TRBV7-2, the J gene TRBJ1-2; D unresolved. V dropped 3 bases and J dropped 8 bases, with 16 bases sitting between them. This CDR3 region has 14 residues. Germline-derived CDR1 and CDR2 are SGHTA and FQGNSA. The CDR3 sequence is CASSFRKDSGGYTF. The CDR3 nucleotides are TGTGCCAGCAGCTTTAGGAAGGATTCGGGCGGCTACACCTTC. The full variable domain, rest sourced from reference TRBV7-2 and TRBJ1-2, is GAGVSQSPSNKVTEKGKDVELRCDPISGHTALYWYRQSLGQGLEFLIYFQGNSAPDKSGLPSDRFSAERTGGSVSTLTIQRTQQEDSAVYLCASSFRKDSGGYTFGSGTRLTVV.

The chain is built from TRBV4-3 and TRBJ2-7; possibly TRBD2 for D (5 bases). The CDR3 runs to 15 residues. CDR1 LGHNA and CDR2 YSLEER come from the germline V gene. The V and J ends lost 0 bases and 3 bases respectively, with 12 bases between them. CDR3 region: CASSQDWGRGYEQYF. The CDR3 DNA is TGCGCCAGCAGCCAAGACTGGGGTCGGGGCTACGAGCAGTACTTC.

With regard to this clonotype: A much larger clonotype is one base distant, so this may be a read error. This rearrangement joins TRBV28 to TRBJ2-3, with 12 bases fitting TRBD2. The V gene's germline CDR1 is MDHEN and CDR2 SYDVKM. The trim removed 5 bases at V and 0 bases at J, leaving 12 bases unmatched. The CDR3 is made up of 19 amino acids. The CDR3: CASSPVLLAGGPSTDTQYF. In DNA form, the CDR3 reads TGTGCCAGCAGTCCCGTCCTACTAGCGGGGGGCCCTAGCACAGATACGCAGTATTTT.

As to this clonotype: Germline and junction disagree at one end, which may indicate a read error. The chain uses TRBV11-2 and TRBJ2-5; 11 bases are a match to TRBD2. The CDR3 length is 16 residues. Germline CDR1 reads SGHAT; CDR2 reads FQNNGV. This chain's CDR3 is CANSLVIAGGQETQYF. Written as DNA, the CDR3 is TGTGCCAACAGCTTAGTTATAGCGGGAGGGCAAGAGACCCAGTACTTC.

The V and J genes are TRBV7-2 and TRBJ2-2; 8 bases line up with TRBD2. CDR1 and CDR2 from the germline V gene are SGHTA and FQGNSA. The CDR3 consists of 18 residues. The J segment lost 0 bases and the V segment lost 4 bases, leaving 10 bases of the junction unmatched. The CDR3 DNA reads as TGTGCCAGCAGCTACTTAGCGGGGTTCTACGCGAACACCGGGGAGCTGTTTTTT. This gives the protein CASSYLAGFYANTGELFF.

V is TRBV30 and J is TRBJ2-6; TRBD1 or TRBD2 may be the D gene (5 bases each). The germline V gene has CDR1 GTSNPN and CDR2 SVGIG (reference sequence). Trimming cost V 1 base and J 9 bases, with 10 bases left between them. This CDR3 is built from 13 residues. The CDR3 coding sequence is TGTGCCTGGAGTGCGTCGGGGCTCAACGTCCTGACTTTC. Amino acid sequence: CAWSASGLNVLTF.

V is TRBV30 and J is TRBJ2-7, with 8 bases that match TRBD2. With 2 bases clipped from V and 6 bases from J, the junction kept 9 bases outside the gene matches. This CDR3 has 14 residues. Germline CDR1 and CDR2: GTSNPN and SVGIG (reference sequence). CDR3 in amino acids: CAWSLGSGVPEQYF. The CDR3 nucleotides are TGTGCCTGGAGTCTAGGTAGCGGGGTGCCCGAGCAGTACTTC.

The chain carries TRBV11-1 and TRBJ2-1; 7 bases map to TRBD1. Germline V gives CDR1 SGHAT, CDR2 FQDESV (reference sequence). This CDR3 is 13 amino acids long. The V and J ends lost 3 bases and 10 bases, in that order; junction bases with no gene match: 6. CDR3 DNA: TGTGCCAGCAGCTTCTTCGGACAGGACGAGCAGTTCTTC. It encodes CASSFFGQDEQFF.

CDR3 bases: TGTGCCAGCAGTTTAGAAGAGAGCAGGGGGCTATATGAGCAGTTCTTC. Encoded protein: CASSLEESRGLYEQFF. This chain connects TRBV28 to TRBJ2-1; 8 bases line up with TRBD1. The germline CDR1 and CDR2 sequences are MDHEN and SYDVKM. Trimming at V came to 2 bases and at J to 8 bases, leaving 11 bases not matched to a gene. The CDR3 totals 16 residues. Using reference TRBV28 and TRBJ2-1 for the parts outside the CDR3, the full variable domain is DVKVTQSSRYLVKRTGEKVFLECVQDMDHENMFWYRQDPGLGLRLIYFSYDVKMKEKGDIPEGYSVSREKKERFSLILESASTNQTSMYLCASSLEESRGLYEQFFGPGTRLTVL.

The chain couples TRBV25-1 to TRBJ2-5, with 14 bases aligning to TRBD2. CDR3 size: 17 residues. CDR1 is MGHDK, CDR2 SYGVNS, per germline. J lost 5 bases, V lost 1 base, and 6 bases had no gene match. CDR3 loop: CASSELGTSGGKETQYF. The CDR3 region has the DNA TGTGCCAGCAGTGAATTGGGGACTAGCGGGGGCAAGGAGACCCAGTACTTC. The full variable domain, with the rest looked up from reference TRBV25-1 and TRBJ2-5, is EADIYQTPRYLVIGTGKKITLECSQTMGHDKMYWYQQDPGMELHLIHYSYGVNSTEKGDLSSESTVSRIRTEHFPLTLESARPSHTSQYLCASSELGTSGGKETQYFGPGTRLLVL.

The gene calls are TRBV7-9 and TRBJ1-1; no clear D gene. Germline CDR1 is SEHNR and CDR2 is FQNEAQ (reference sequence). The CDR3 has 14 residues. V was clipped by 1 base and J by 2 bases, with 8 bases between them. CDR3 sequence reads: CASSLVEANTEAFF. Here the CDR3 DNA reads TGTGCCAGCAGCTTAGTCGAGGCAAACACTGAAGCTTTCTTT.

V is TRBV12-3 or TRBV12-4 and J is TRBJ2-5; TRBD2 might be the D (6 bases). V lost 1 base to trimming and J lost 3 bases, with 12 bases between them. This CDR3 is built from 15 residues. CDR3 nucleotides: TGTGCCAGCAGTTTAGGAGGGAGGCAAAAAGAGACCCAGTACTTC. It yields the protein CASSLGGRQKETQYF.

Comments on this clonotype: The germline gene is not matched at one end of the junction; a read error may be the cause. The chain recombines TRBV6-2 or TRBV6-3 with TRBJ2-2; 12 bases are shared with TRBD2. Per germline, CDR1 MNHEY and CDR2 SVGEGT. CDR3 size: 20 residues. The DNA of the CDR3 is TGTGCCGGCAGTTTACATCAGGGACTAGCGGGCCCCGCATGGGCCGGGGAGCTGTTTTTT. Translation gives CAGSLHQGLAGPAWAGELFF.

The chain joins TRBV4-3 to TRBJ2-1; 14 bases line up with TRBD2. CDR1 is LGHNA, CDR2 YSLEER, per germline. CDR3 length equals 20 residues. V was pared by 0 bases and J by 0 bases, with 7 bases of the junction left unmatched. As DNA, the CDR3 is TGCGCCAGCAGCCAAGACCCGGGACTAGCGGGAGCCCCCTCCTACAATGAGCAGTTCTTC. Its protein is CASSQDPGLAGAPSYNEQFF.

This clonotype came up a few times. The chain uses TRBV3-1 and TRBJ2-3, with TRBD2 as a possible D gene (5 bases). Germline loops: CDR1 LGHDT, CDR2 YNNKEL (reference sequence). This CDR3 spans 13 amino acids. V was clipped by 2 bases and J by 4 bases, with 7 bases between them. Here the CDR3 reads CASSQRDADTQYF. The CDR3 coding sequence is TGTGCCAGCAGCCAACGGGATGCAGATACGCAGTATTTT.

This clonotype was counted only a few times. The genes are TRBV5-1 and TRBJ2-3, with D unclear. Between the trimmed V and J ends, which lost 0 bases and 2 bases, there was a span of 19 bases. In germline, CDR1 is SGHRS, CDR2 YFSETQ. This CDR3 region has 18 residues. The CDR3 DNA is TGCGCCAGCAGCTTGGACCCTCGGCGGATCAGACCCACAGATACGCAGTATTTT. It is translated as CASSLDPRRIRPTDTQYF.

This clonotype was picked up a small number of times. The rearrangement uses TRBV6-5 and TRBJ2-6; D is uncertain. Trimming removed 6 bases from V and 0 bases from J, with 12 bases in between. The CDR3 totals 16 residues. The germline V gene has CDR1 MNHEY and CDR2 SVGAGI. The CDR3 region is CASSLDISSGANVLTF. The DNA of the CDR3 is TGTGCCAGCAGCCTAGATATTAGCTCTGGGGCCAACGTCCTGACTTTC.

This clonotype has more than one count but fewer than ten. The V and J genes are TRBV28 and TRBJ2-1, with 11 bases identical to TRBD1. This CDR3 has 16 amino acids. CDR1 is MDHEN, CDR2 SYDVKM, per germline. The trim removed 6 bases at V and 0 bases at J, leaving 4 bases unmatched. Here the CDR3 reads CASRSGTGGSYNEQFF. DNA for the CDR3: TGTGCCAGCAGGTCCGGGACAGGGGGCTCCTACAATGAGCAGTTCTTC.

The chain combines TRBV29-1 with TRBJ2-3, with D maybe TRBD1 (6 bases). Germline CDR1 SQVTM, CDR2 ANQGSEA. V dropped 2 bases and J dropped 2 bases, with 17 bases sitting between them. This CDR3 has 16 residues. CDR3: CSVEWFEGDTTDTQYF. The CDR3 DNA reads TGCAGCGTTGAATGGTTTGAGGGGGACACCACAGATACGCAGTATTTT.

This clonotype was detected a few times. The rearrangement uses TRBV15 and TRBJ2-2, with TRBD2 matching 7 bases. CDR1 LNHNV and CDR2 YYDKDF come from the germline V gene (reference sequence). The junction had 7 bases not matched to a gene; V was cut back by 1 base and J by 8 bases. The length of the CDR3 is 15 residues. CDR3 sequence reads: CATSRVGGGSGELFF. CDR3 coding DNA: TGTGCCACCAGCAGAGTGGGGGGGGGTTCTGGGGAGCTGTTTTTT.

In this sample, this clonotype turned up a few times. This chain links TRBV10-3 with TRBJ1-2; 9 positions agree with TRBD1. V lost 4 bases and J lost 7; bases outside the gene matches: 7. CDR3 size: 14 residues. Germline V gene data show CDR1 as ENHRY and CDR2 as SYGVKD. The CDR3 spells CAISVGTGISGYTF. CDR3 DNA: TGTGCCATCAGTGTTGGGACAGGGATAAGTGGCTACACCTTC.

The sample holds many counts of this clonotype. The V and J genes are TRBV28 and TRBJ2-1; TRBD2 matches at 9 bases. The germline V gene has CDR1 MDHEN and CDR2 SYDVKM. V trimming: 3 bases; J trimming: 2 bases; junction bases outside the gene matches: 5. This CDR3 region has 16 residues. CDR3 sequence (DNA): TGTGCCAGCAGTTTGGGGAGCGGGAGGACCTACAATGAGCAGTTCTTC. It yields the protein CASSLGSGRTYNEQFF.

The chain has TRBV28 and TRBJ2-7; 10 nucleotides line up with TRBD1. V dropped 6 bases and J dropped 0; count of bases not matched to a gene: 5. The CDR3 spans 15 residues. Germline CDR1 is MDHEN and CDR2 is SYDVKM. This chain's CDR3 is CASRRTGGYSYEQYF. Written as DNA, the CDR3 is TGTGCCAGCAGGCGGACAGGGGGGTACTCCTACGAGCAGTACTTC.